A selection of T cell receptor beta chains follows, all from one sample in a study of Ad26.COV2.S vaccination and SARS-CoV-2 variants. The protocol was immunoSEQ multiplex PCR, while the TCRdb copy is restricted to in-frame clones and leaves out a portion. In the table there are about 320,000 clones, more than 70% of which are singletons. Here the sequenced sample was peripheral blood, taken in a trial of Ad26.COV2.S vaccine versus placebo. The receptors originated from a person aged 18 to 65 who received the Ad26.COV2.S COVID-19 vaccine or a placebo. Each CDR3 is given with its conserved first and last residue. A D gene is named only where the DNA matches it firmly. Clone size is shown for a subset of rows, as once, few, many or a class of expanded clone.

clone_size d_call j_call v_call cdr3_aa cdr3_nt
few . TRBJ2-7 TRBV7-8 CASSSQGRAYEQYF TGTGCCAGCAGCTCACAGGGCAGAGCCTACGAGCAGTACTTC
few . TRBJ1-2 TRBV5-6 CASSPVAGAHGYTF TGTGCCAGCAGCCCCGTCGCCGGGGCCCATGGCTACACCTTC
. . TRBJ2-7 TRBV7-2 CASTHRGGGNEQYF TGTGCCAGCACCCATAGAGGGGGGGGAAACGAGCAGTACTTC
. . TRBJ1-6 TRBV3-1/TRBV3-2 CASSPRGAASSYNSPLHF TGTGCCAGCAGTCCAAGAGGCGCGGCGAGCTCCTATAATTCACCCCTCCACTTT
few . TRBJ1-5 TRBV10-3 CAISDQKALDSNQPQHF TGTGCCATCAGCGATCAAAAAGCCTTGGATAGCAATCAGCCCCAGCATTTT
. TRBD1 TRBJ1-1 TRBV6-5 CASSYGTGNTEAFF TGTGCCAGCAGTTACGGGACAGGGAACACTGAAGCTTTCTTT
once . TRBJ2-1 TRBV9 CASSAVFGFQFF TGTGCCAGCAGCGCCGTGTTCGGCTTTCAGTTCTTC
. TRBD1 TRBJ1-3 TRBV5-1 CASSSGTDGNTIYF TGCGCCAGCAGCTCCGGGACAGACGGAAACACCATATATTTT
. . TRBJ1-6 TRBV11-2 CASSLAYSGTGGSPLHF TGTGCCAGCAGCTTAGCCTACTCAGGGACCGGCGGTTCACCCCTCCACTTT
. . TRBJ1-2 TRBV11-2 CASSLVTGSGYTF TGTGCCAGCAGCTTAGTCACTGGGTCTGGCTACACCTTC
. . TRBJ1-1 TRBV5-1 CASSLVRGIIGGAFF TGCGCCAGCAGCTTGGTCAGGGGTATCATCGGTGGAGCTTTCTTT
. . TRBJ1-1 TRBV7-7 CASSLTLNTEAFF TGTGCCAGCAGCTTAACGTTAAACACTGAAGCTTTCTTT
. . TRBJ1-1 TRBV19 CASSMLQTATRDTEAFF TGTGCCAGTAGTATGCTTCAGACGGCTACCCGGGACACTGAAGCTTTCTTT
once . TRBJ1-4 TRBV30 CAWSPYNPLRQAVSEKLFF TGTGCCTGGAGTCCATACAATCCCTTAAGACAGGCCGTGTCTGAAAAACTGTTTTTT
. . TRBJ2-7 TRBV7-9 CASSLWVQGRVSEQYF TGTGCCAGCAGCTTATGGGTTCAAGGAAGAGTTTCCGAGCAGTACTTC
. . TRBJ1-2 TRBV6-5 CASSYRSPNYGYTF TGTGCCAGCAGTTACAGGTCTCCTAACTATGGCTACACCTTC
. TRBD1 TRBJ1-1 TRBV5-1 CASSAGQGGSEAFF TGCGCCAGCAGCGCGGGACAGGGGGGTTCTGAAGCTTTCTTT
. TRBD2 TRBJ2-3 TRBV15 CATSSTRGLAGRGDTQYF TGTGCCACCAGCAGTACGAGAGGGCTAGCGGGGAGGGGGGATACGCAGTATTTT
. . TRBJ1-2 TRBV14 CASSLGPPWRYGYTF TGTGCCAGCAGCCTGGGACCGCCTTGGAGGTATGGCTACACCTTC
. . TRBJ1-6 TRBV5-1 CASSLGPLDGLNSPLHF TGCGCCAGCAGCTTGGGTCCCCTCGACGGACTAAATTCACCCCTCCACTTT
. TRBD1 TRBJ1-2 TRBV19 CASSPTGTGVNYGYTF TGTGCCAGTAGTCCGACCGGGACAGGGGTTAACTATGGCTACACCTTC
. . TRBJ1-2 TRBV5-1 CASSLLGSTYGYTF TGCGCCAGCAGCCTCCTCGGGTCGACCTATGGCTACACCTTC
. . TRBJ1-5 TRBV10-3 CAISESFGNQPQHF TGTGCCATCAGTGAGTCATTCGGCAATCAGCCCCAGCATTTT
. TRBD2 TRBJ2-7 TRBV2 CASLSRLRGAGEQYF TGTGCCAGCCTATCCCGTTTGCGGGGGGCGGGCGAGCAGTACTTC
. TRBD2 TRBJ2-1 TRBV19 CASSGASGSNEQFF TGTGCCAGTAGTGGGGCTAGCGGAAGCAATGAGCAGTTCTTC
. . TRBJ2-7 TRBV15 CATSRDRGEQYF TGTGCCACCTCCAGGGACCGGGGGGAGCAGTACTTC
. . TRBJ1-5 TRBV12-3/TRBV12-4 CASSLGIGQPQHF TGTGCCAGCAGTTTGGGTATCGGTCAGCCCCAGCATTTT
. . TRBJ1-5 TRBV6-5 CASSYRQLQDQPQHF TGTGCCAGCAGTTATAGACAGTTACAAGATCAGCCCCAGCATTTT
. TRBD2 TRBJ2-1 TRBV13 CASSLESVPGGRHNEQFF TGTGCCAGCAGCTTAGAATCCGTTCCGGGGGGGCGCCACAATGAGCAGTTCTTC
. . TRBJ1-2 TRBV15 CATSRDPLQASYTF TGTGCCACCAGCAGAGATCCCCTCCAAGCGAGCTACACCTTC
. . TRBJ2-3 TRBV9 CASSPAGSAADTQYF TGTGCCAGCAGCCCAGCGGGTAGCGCCGCGGATACGCAGTATTTT
few . TRBJ2-7 TRBV7-6 CASSPKYREGSEQYF TGTGCCAGCAGCCCTAAATACAGGGAAGGAAGCGAGCAGTACTTC
. TRBD1 TRBJ1-1 TRBV19 CATLRQGANTEAFF TGTGCCACCCTCAGACAGGGGGCGAACACTGAAGCTTTCTTT
. TRBD2 TRBJ2-1 TRBV19 CASSQFGLAMEQFF TGTGCCAGTAGTCAATTCGGACTAGCCATGGAGCAGTTCTTC
few . TRBJ2-7 TRBV7-8 CASSPGAYEQYF TGTGCCAGCAGCCCGGGAGCCTACGAGCAGTACTTC
. TRBD1 TRBJ1-1 TRBV6-5 CASRRDSKMNTEAFF TGTGCCAGCAGAAGGGACAGTAAGATGAACACTGAAGCTTTCTTT
. . TRBJ1-2 TRBV6-1 CASSEARRGRMNYGYTF TGTGCCAGCAGTGAAGCGAGGAGGGGCCGAATGAACTATGGCTACACCTTC
. . TRBJ2-7 TRBV12-5 CASGLVLYEQYF TGTGCTAGTGGTTTGGTACTTTACGAGCAGTACTTC
few . TRBJ2-1 TRBV5-1 CASSLVRPSYNEQFF TGCGCCAGCAGCTTGGTAAGACCGTCATACAATGAGCAGTTCTTC
once . TRBJ1-1 TRBV7-9 CASSLEAEVQSEAFF TGTGCCAGCAGCTTAGAGGCCGAGGTACAGAGTGAAGCTTTCTTT
. . TRBJ2-1 TRBV30 CAWSVWVTRGSYNEQFF TGTGCCTGGAGTGTTTGGGTCACCCGGGGCTCCTACAATGAGCAGTTCTTC
. . TRBJ2-7 TRBV3-1/TRBV3-2 CASSQDNPWCSYEQYF TGTGCCAGCAGCCAAGATAACCCCTGGTGCTCCTACGAGCAGTACTTC
. . TRBJ1-1 TRBV18 CASSNQGEAFF TGTGCCAGCTCAAATCAGGGCGAAGCTTTCTTT
. . TRBJ1-3 TRBV3-1/TRBV3-2 CASSPARGSGNTIYF TGTGCCAGCAGCCCTGCCCGAGGATCTGGAAACACCATATATTTT